This T cell receptor beta chain is drawn from a study of cytotoxic CD8 clonotypes in ibrutinib-treated CLL. Across the whole study: The sample average was 255,043 productive templates and 100,000 or so productive rearrangements.

With cryopreserved PBMCs as the source, roughly 2 micrograms of genomic DNA went to TCR beta libraries. Sequenced by immunoSEQ multiplex PCR; TCRdb stores in-frame clones only, minus some. Of over 70,000 clones in the sample, about 86% were seen once. Findings of the study overall: Against age-matched healthy donors, baseline clonality ran higher and tracked circulating CD8+ T-cell counts. At progression, clonality fell back toward baseline after rising at ibrutinib response.

This CDR3 has 13 amino acids. Trimming left V 2 bases short and J 2 bases short, with 5 bases between. Germline V lookup: CDR1 SGHRS, CDR2 YFSETQ. A word on this clone: What it binds is unknown.

V and J are TRBV5-1 and TRBJ1-3; D ambiguous. Sequences were derived from PBMCs, sampled before ibrutinib treatment. This clonotype originated in a human donor with chronic lymphocytic leukemia. The CDR3 coding sequence is TGCGCCAGCAGCTTCGGGGCTGGAAACACCATATATTTT. It specifies CASSFGAGNTIYF.